A selection of T cell receptor beta chains follows, all from one sample in a study of blood T cell repertoires in COVID-19. Repertoires were generated with immunoSEQ multiplex PCR, while TCRdb's copy carries only in-frame clones and drops some. The repertoire includes roughly 49,000 clones, around four fifths of them detected once, and around 12% sits in the top ten. The material sequenced was peripheral blood. These receptors were collected from a human donor in a cohort sampled during active COVID-19. CDR3s leave out the opening cysteine and the closing phenylalanine or tryptophan.

V	J	CDR3
TRBV7-2	TRBJ2-2	ASSLTGGTGRELF
TRBV27	TRBJ2-3	ASSLTSGDTDTQY
TRBV2	TRBJ1-1	ASSDRDRVCF
TRBV7-9	TRBJ1-2	ASSPQTGVGYT
TRBV19	TRBJ1-1	ASTPGRAVNTEAF
TRBV6-5	TRBJ2-3	ASTRGGRLGDTQY
TRBV27	TRBJ2-7	ASSLFTGPYEQY
TRBV25-1	TRBJ1-2	ASSDEGQGAYGYT
TRBV28	TRBJ2-7	ASSSRDTSYEQY
TRBV6-5	TRBJ1-1	ASSSGWNTEAF
TRBV19	TRBJ1-4	ASSSPGDRTEKLF
TRBV2	TRBJ1-2	ASSSGVTLDGYT
TRBV18	TRBJ1-4	ASSPGRGGEKLF
TRBV19	TRBJ2-1	ASTFYNEQF
TRBV6-6	TRBJ1-6	ASSLDSYNSPLH
TRBV4-1	TRBJ2-7	ASSQEGAGVYEQY
TRBV15	TRBJ2-7	ATSRFLGGRSYEQY
TRBV12-5	TRBJ1-2	ASGLGDREHYGYT
TRBV7-2	TRBJ2-1	ASSPGTASWNEQF
TRBV9	TRBJ1-6	ASSEGGSSSPLH
TRBV15	TRBJ2-7	ATSRDRALGYEQY
TRBV7-2	TRBJ1-2	ASSLGQGEAGYT
TRBV6-2/TRBV6-3	TRBJ1-1	ASSRRGVTEAF
TRBV6-6	TRBJ2-5	ASRGLAGDETQY
TRBV30	TRBJ1-6	AWTGDSNSPLH
TRBV5-6	TRBJ1-5	ASSLRVQPQH
TRBV5-4	TRBJ1-5	ASSLGTVGQPQH
TRBV30	TRBJ1-2	AWSVGPNGYT
TRBV19	TRBJ1-2	ASSIRPSVNGYT
TRBV6-5	TRBJ2-3	ASTMGGGLTDTQY
TRBV7-9	TRBJ2-3	ASSLARFSTSGHTDTQY
TRBV7-2	TRBJ1-2	ASSLHTGDGYT
TRBV4-1	TRBJ2-3	ASSQLLSGFKGDTQY
TRBV18	TRBJ1-2	ASSPTPQGANGYT
TRBV29-1	TRBJ1-1	SVDPGGNTEAF
TRBV2	TRBJ1-6	ASSPRTGDNNSPLH
TRBV6-4	TRBJ2-3	ASSTSGGATDTQY
TRBV6-5	TRBJ1-1	ASKIRGQSEAF
TRBV4-1	TRBJ1-1	ASSQEGATEAF
TRBV2	TRBJ1-5	ASRDRGSNQPQH
TRBV30	TRBJ1-2	AWSVLGGSGIYT
TRBV3-1/TRBV3-2	TRBJ1-2	ASSHLSRGAGYT
TRBV24-1	TRBJ1-5	ATSREGNQPQH
TRBV6-2/TRBV6-3	TRBJ1-2	ASSYSPQLLYGYT
TRBV4-3	TRBJ2-5	ASSPRTGQETQY
TRBV30	TRBJ1-1	AWSKTGVHTEAF
TRBV4-1	TRBJ1-6	ASSQEGTGGSPLH
TRBV5-1	TRBJ2-4	ASSSTGTQSPKNIQY
TRBV7-2	TRBJ1-6	ASSLRDIMSSYNSPLH
TRBV4-1	TRBJ1-5	ASSPGQINQPQH
TRBV5-6	TRBJ2-2	ASGTLVTNTGELF
TRBV18	TRBJ1-2	ASSPDKAYGYT
TRBV28	TRBJ2-5	ASRGGDREWTQY
TRBV30	TRBJ1-6	AWSLGTADSPLH
TRBV3-1/TRBV3-2	TRBJ1-2	ASSQGGSTRHGYT
TRBV18	TRBJ2-7	ASSSPYEQY
TRBV4-3	TRBJ1-4	ASSGRQGAKNEKLF
TRBV11-2	TRBJ1-5	ASSLVGLFSWRNQPQH
TRBV9	TRBJ2-7	ASSVATGVDIAYEQY
TRBV4-1	TRBJ2-5	ATRGGRETQY